The sequence of this T cell receptor (beta chain) was determined in a study of blood T cell repertoires in COVID-19 (dated by TCRdb to 2020 to 2022). About the full investigation: The collaborator samples originated in the United States, Italy and Spain and spanned the acute and convalescent phases of COVID-19. The material from the prospective study consisted of cDNA or gDNA derived from T cells, B-cell-depleted T cells, or PBMCs. Deeply sampled blood TCRbeta repertoires from subjects exposed to, actively infected with, or recovered from COVID-19 were included in the dataset. The repertoires were released in a freely available public database intended as a resource for research on the immune response to SARS-CoV-2. Samples came from the ongoing ImmuneRACE study (first 160 participants) plus 1,254 subjects from 6 global collaborators. Sample metadata almost always included a de-identified subject ID, COVID-19 status, age in years and sex. Where available, HLA class I and class II types were obtained from metadata supplied by the sample provider rather than from assay-based typing. What the research found in general, with its limitations: How much clinical and demographic metadata was included differed by source and by participant, and the metadata was provided uncurated.

The collaborating institutions used their own protocols to collect whole blood in K2EDTA tubes. For TCRbeta analysis, collaborator samples were shipped as frozen whole blood, as isolated PBMCs, or as DNA extracted from either sample type. TCRbeta CDR3 regions were amplified from genomic DNA using the immunoSEQ Assay, a bias-controlled multiplex PCR. The study's own analysis went as follows. The number of nucleated cells in each sample was estimated from the amplification of reference gene primers within the assay. To quantify the absolute abundance of each unique TCRbeta CDR3 rearrangement, sequence reads were collapsed and filtered. For each sample, productive Simpson clonality was calculated as the square root of Simpson's diversity index across productive rearrangements. TCRdb's version of the immuneACCESS table is confined to in-frame rearrangements and falls short of the full clone set. An unresolved V gene accounts for under half of the shortfall where checked; the remainder is of unknown origin. V and J calls and clone size are given by that table; D and trimming were obtained from the DNA. This sample is represented by some 150,000 clones; 87% of them were singletons. The top ten clones comprise about 4.2% of the sample.

To note about this clone: There is no known antigen for this receptor. Base quality data are lacking; no much larger clone is found one base away.

This TCR came from an older woman with active or convalescent COVID-19. Sample: peripheral blood.

The base sequence is TGTGCCAGCTCACCACCTTCGACTGGAATTCGATATGGCTACACCTTC. This codes for CASSPPSTGIRYGYTF. In this chain, TRBV18 is recombined with TRBJ1-2; the D gene is unclear. A distance of 16 bases separates the germline ends of V and J, which lose 0 bases and 5 bases respectively. The germline V gene yields KGHSH for CDR1 and LQKENI for CDR2. Its CDR3 holds 16 amino acids, cysteine through phenylalanine. Only the CDR3 portion is preserved as DNA: 48 bases, with reading frame beginning at the first base.